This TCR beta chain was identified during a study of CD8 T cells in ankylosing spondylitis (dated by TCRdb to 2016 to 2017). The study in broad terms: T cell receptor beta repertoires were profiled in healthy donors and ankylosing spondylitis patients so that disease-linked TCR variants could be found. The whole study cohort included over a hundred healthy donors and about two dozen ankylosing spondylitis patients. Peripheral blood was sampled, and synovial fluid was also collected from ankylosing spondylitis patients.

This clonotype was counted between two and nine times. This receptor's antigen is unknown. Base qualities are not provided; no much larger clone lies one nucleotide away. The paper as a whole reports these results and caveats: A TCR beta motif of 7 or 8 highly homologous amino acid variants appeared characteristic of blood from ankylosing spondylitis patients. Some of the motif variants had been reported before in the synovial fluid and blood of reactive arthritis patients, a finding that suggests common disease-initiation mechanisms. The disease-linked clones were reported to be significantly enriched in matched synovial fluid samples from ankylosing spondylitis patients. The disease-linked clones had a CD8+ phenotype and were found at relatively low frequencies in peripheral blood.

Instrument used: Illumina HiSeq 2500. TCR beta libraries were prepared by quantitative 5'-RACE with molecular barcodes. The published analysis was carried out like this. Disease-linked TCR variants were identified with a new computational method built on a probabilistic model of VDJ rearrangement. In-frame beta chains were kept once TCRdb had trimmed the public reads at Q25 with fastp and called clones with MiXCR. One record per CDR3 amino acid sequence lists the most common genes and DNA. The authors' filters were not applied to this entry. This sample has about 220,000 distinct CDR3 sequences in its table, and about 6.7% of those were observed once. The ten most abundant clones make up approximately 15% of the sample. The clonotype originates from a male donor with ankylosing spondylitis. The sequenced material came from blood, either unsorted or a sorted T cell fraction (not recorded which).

At the DNA level, the sequence is TGTGCCAGCAGCCGACTAGCGACACAAGAGACCCAGTACTTC. Protein translation: CASSRLATQETQYF. The sequence joins TRBV2 to TRBJ2-5; 8 bases in the junction line up with TRBD2. From the cysteine through the phenylalanine, the CDR3 covers 14 amino acids. The sequence is cut down to CDR3 DNA, 42 bases in frame from base 1. Based on the germline V gene, the CDR1 and CDR2 sequences are SNHLY and FYNNEI. V is pruned by 6 bases and J by 2 bases, leaving 5 bases of the junction without a gene match.